A selection of T cell receptor beta chains follows, all from one sample in a study of CD8+ T cells in alopecia areata. Generated by immunoSEQ multiplex PCR, the TCRdb table keeps only in-frame clones and is missing some. The sample contains 150,000 to 200,000 clones, roughly three fifths of which appear only once. The sequenced sample was CD4+ T cells sorted from blood, obtained at week 49, from a patient treated with tofacitinib. Receptors were obtained from a human donor with alopecia areata. Each CDR3 is given with its conserved first and last residue. The D gene is left open where the match is weak. A row's size may be missing; if present it is once, few, many or a size class.

>NA|TRBJ2-1|TRBV23-1|NA
TGCGCCAGCACCAACTTGACAGCCCGACTGGGCTACAATGAGCAGTTCTTC
CASTNLTARLGYNEQFF
>NA|TRBJ1-2|TRBV29-1|NA
TGCAGCGTCGATTCGACGGGCGGCTACACCTTC
CSVDSTGGYTF
>NA|TRBJ2-1|TRBV2|NA
TGTGCCAGCAGTGGGGACTTCAAGCAGTTCTTC
CASSGDFKQFF
>TRBD1|TRBJ1-1|TRBV27|NA
TGTGCCAGCAGTAGAAACCTGTACGGGACAGGGTGGCTATCTGACACTGAAGCTTTCTTT
CASSRNLYGTGWLSDTEAFF
>NA|TRBJ1-1|TRBV30|NA
TGTGCTGGGACCGGACTTATCTCTCTGAACACTGAAGCTTTCTTT
CAGTGLISLNTEAFF
>NA|TRBJ2-5|TRBV7-2|NA
TGTGCCAGCAGCTCCAGGGGCGGGCTAGTAGTAGGAGAGACCCAGTACTTC
CASSSRGGLVVGETQYF
>NA|TRBJ2-7|TRBV29-1|NA
TGCAGCGTCCAACCCGGGTGGAACAAATACGAGCAGTACTTC
CSVQPGWNKYEQYF
>TRBD1|TRBJ2-7|TRBV2|NA
TGTGCCAGCACAGGACAGGGTCGGAACGAGCAGTACTTC
CASTGQGRNEQYF
>NA|TRBJ2-7|TRBV29-1|NA
TGCAGCGTTGATCTCCTTCTAGGTTCGAACTACGAGCAGTACTTC
CSVDLLLGSNYEQYF
>NA|TRBJ1-2|TRBV29-1|NA
TGCAGCGCCTTGAACAGGGACTATGGCTACACCTTC
CSALNRDYGYTF
>NA|TRBJ2-3|TRBV5-4|NA
TGTGCCAGCAGCTTGGACAGGGATACGCAGTATTTT
CASSLDRDTQYF
>NA|TRBJ2-3|TRBV5-1|NA
TGCGCCAGCAGCTTGGGCGACGCCACAGATACGCAGTATTTT
CASSLGDATDTQYF
>TRBD1|TRBJ2-1|TRBV5-1|NA
TGCGCCAGCAGCTTGGAGGGACAGGGGTACAATGAGCAGTTCTTC
CASSLEGQGYNEQFF
>TRBD1|TRBJ2-6|TRBV7-2|NA
TGTGCCAGCAGCGGTCCGGGACAGGGGGCTGGGGCCAACGTCCTGACTTTC
CASSGPGQGAGANVLTF
>TRBD1|TRBJ2-4|TRBV5-1|NA
TGCGCCAGCAGTATTGGGACAGGGGGAAACATTCAGTACTTC
CASSIGTGGNIQYF
>NA|TRBJ2-6|TRBV29-1|many
TGCAGCGAGGGTGCTGGGGCCAACGTCCTGACTTTC
CSEGAGANVLTF
>NA|TRBJ2-3|TRBV30|NA
TGTGCCTGGAGCGGGGGCCGCACAGATACGCAGTATTTT
CAWSGGRTDTQYF
>NA|TRBJ1-4|TRBV29-1|few
TGCAGCGCTACTCAAACCGGGGAAAAACTGTTTTTT
CSATQTGEKLFF
>NA|TRBJ2-7|TRBV29-1|NA
TGCAGCGTTGATGAGACAGGAGGATACGAGCAGTACTTC
CSVDETGGYEQYF
>TRBD1|TRBJ1-2|TRBV10-3|NA
TGTGCCATCAGTGTCGACAGGGGTTATGGCTACACCTTC
CAISVDRGYGYTF
>NA|TRBJ2-6|TRBV27|NA
TGTGCCAGCAGTTTACAAGGGACCGGGGCCAACGTCCTGACTTTC
CASSLQGTGANVLTF
>NA|TRBJ2-7|TRBV29-1|NA
TGCAGCGTTGTGAAGGGAACCTACGAGCAGTACTTC
CSVVKGTYEQYF
>TRBD1|TRBJ2-4|TRBV12-5|few
TGTGCTAGTGGTTTAGGGCAGGGACAGGGGAGAAACATTCAGTACTTC
CASGLGQGQGRNIQYF
>NA|TRBJ2-7|TRBV6-5|NA
TGTGCCAGCAAGGACAGTAGATACGAGCAGTACTTC
CASKDSRYEQYF
>TRBD2|TRBJ2-3|TRBV2|medium-sized
TGTGCCAGCAGGACCTTAGCGGGGCCGCAGTATTTT
CASRTLAGPQYF
>NA|TRBJ1-3|TRBV30|NA
TGTGCCTGGGGCCACGCAGTCTCTGGAAACACCATATATTTT
CAWGHAVSGNTIYF
>TRBD1|TRBJ2-3|TRBV4-3|once
TGCGCCAGCAGCCCGGACAGGGGGTCAGATACGCAGTATTTT
CASSPDRGSDTQYF
>NA|TRBJ2-3|TRBV5-1|NA
TGCGCCAGCAGCTTGGGGCAGGACACAGATACGCAGTATTTT
CASSLGQDTDTQYF
>NA|TRBJ2-7|TRBV30|NA
TGTGCCTGGAGCCTAAACAGGGCTACTTTCTCCTACGAGCAGTACTTC
CAWSLNRATFSYEQYF
>NA|TRBJ2-1|TRBV13|NA
TGTGCCAGCAGCTTAGACTATGAGCAGTTCTTC
CASSLDYEQFF
>NA|TRBJ1-6|TRBV7-3|NA
TGTGCCAGCAGCTCGGACAAGTGGGGGTGGAATTCACCCCTCCACTTT
CASSSDKWGWNSPLHF
>NA|TRBJ2-1|TRBV5-6|NA
TGTGCCAGCAGCTTGTTCCTAGGTAGTGAGCAGTTCTTC
CASSLFLGSEQFF
>NA|TRBJ2-5|TRBV29-1|NA
TGCAGCGTTGTGAGGCGAGAGACCCAGTACTTC
CSVVRRETQYF
>NA|TRBJ1-2|TRBV2|few
TGTGCCAGCTCTCAGGCTTCCTACTATGGCTACACCTTC
CASSQASYYGYTF
>NA|TRBJ1-1|TRBV30|NA
TGTGCCTGGAGGAGGCAGGGAGGCACTGAAGCTTTCTTT
CAWRRQGGTEAFF
>NA|TRBJ2-3|TRBV4-1|NA
TGCGCCAGCAGCCAAGCCCTTAACCCGAATACGCAGTATTTT
CASSQALNPNTQYF
>NA|TRBJ2-3|TRBV5-1|NA
TGCGCCAGCACCCAGATGGGGACTGGCACAGATACGCAGTATTTT
CASTQMGTGTDTQYF
>NA|TRBJ2-6|TRBV13|NA
TGTGCCAGCACAGCGAGGGGAGGGGCCAACGTCCTGACTTTC
CASTARGGANVLTF
>NA|TRBJ2-3|TRBV4-1|NA
TGCGCCAGCAGCCAGGCAGGGACAGATACGCAGTATTTT
CASSQAGTDTQYF
>NA|TRBJ1-4|TRBV20-1|NA
TGCAGTGCTGCCGATGAAAAACTGTTTTTT
CSAADEKLFF
>TRBD1|TRBJ1-2|TRBV30|NA
TGTGCCTGGACTCCCCGGACAGGGATTATCTGCTACACCTTC
CAWTPRTGIICYTF
>NA|TRBJ2-7|TRBV5-1|NA
TGCGCCAGCAGCTTGGAACAGGGCCCCTACGAGCAGTACTTC
CASSLEQGPYEQYF
>TRBD1|TRBJ2-4|TRBV15|few
TGTGCCACCAGCAGAGGTCGGGGACAGATGAACATTCAGTACTTC
CATSRGRGQMNIQYF
>NA|TRBJ2-4|TRBV2|NA
TGTGCCAGCAGTGAGACAATAGCCAAAAACATTCAGTACTTC
CASSETIAKNIQYF
>NA|TRBJ2-1|TRBV11-2|NA
TGTGCCAGCAGCTTAATTCGGTGGGGGGCGAATGAGCAGTTCTTC
CASSLIRWGANEQFF
>TRBD1|TRBJ2-2|TRBV30|NA
TGTGCCTGGGCAGGACAGGCATCGAACACCGGGGAGCTGTTTTTT
CAWAGQASNTGELFF
>NA|TRBJ1-2|TRBV4-1|many
TGCGCCAGCAGCCAAGATAGTTCGGGGGACTATGGCTACACCTTC
CASSQDSSGDYGYTF
>NA|TRBJ1-5|TRBV28|NA
TGTGCCAGCAGTTTCAATCAGCCCCAGCATTTT
CASSFNQPQHF
>NA|TRBJ1-4|TRBV19|few
TGTGCCAGTAGTATGGCCGACGAAAAACTGTTTTTT
CASSMADEKLFF
>TRBD1|TRBJ1-6|TRBV6-5|NA
TGTGCCAGCACCACAAGGGACAGGAACTCACCCCTCCACTTT
CASTTRDRNSPLHF
>NA|TRBJ2-1|TRBV7-2|NA
TGTGCCAGCAGCTTAGCGAGGGCCGCGGCGGGGGAGCAGTTCTTC
CASSLARAAAGEQFF
>TRBD1|TRBJ1-2|TRBV27|NA
TGTGCCAGCAGTCCCGGACAGGCTTTTTATGGCTACACCTTC
CASSPGQAFYGYTF
>TRBD1|TRBJ1-5|TRBV30|NA
TGTGCCTGGAGTGCCGACGGGACAGGGAATCAGCCCCAGCATTTT
CAWSADGTGNQPQHF
>NA|TRBJ1-1|TRBV10-3|NA
TGTGCCACCGAGGGAGGTGGAGGGCCCTTCTTT
CATEGGGGPFF
>NA|TRBJ1-5|TRBV30|NA
TGTGCCTGGAGTGTATACGGACATCAGCCCCAGCATTTT
CAWSVYGHQPQHF
>NA|TRBJ2-7|TRBV25-1|NA
TGTGCCAGCAGTGAACGCGGGGGGACAGGGCCCTCCGAGCAGTACTTC
CASSERGGTGPSEQYF
>NA|TRBJ2-7|TRBV29-1|NA
TGCAGCGTTGTTGGCCGGGCCCACTACGAGCAGTACTTC
CSVVGRAHYEQYF
>TRBD1|TRBJ1-1|TRBV30|NA
TGTGCCTGGATGACAGGGATAGCTGAAGCTTTCTTT
CAWMTGIAEAFF
>TRBD1|TRBJ2-2|TRBV25-1|NA
TGTGCCAGCAGTGCGGGACAGGGCTTCACCGGGGAGCTGTTTTTT
CASSAGQGFTGELFF